Presented here are 2 T cell receptor beta chains from one specimen sequenced in a study of beta chain features in type 1 diabetes. Isolated RNA was reverse transcribed in full, so expressed TCRB transcripts were sequenced. Only in-frame clones appear in the TCRdb table, and some are missing; sequencing was by immunoSEQ multiplex PCR. The data show around 250,000 clones, over 65% seen once. Source material: naive CD4+ T cells from blood. Every receptor here comes from a man under 40 in good health.

This clone has just a few counts. The genes are TRBV7-2 and TRBJ2-4; perhaps TRBD2 as D (5 bases). The CDR3 covers 15 residues. V lost 3 bases, J lost 0 bases, and 9 bases lay in between. CDR1 is SGHTA and CDR2 is FQGNSA in the germline V gene. Here the CDR3 DNA reads TGTGCCAGCAGCTTGAGCGGACTAGCCAAAAACATTCAGTACTTC. It codes for CASSLSGLAKNIQYF.

This chain joins TRBV15 and TRBJ2-1; D might be TRBD1 (5 bases). Germline V lookup: CDR1 LNHNV, CDR2 YYDKDF (reference sequence). The V and J ends lost 8 bases and 0 bases respectively, with 14 bases between them. The CDR3 totals 15 residues. In DNA, the CDR3 is TGTGCCACCCGACGTAGGGGAAGCTCCTACAATGAGCAGTTCTTC. This gives the protein CATRRRGSSYNEQFF.